This TCR beta chain was sequenced during a study of T cell responses to AZD1222 COVID-19 vaccine. Study results and caveats: Females made up more of the donors, who were largely white British, and clonal diversity may have come out too low. Seropositive at baseline were only a handful of AZD1222 recipients.

This clone has only a few counts. What it binds is unknown. The CDR3 sequence is 16 residues long. Looked up from germline, CDR1 is SGHTA and CDR2 is FQGNSA. Trimming removed 5 bases from V and 2 bases from J, with 16 bases in between. Produced via immunoSEQ multiplex PCR; TCRdb's table is partial and in-frame only. The sample has 150,000 to 200,000 clones, around nine tenths seen once; the top ten hold 0.85% to 1.1%. Material: peripheral blood, obtained 28 days after the second AZD1222 dose. J is TRBJ2-1 and V is TRBV7-2, with a weak D call TRBD1 (6 bases). The receptor was isolated from an adult who received the AZD1222 COVID-19 vaccine. CDR3 in DNA: TGTGCCAGCAGCCTCAACAGGGTAGGTACCTACAATGAGCAGTTCTTC. Its translation: CASSLNRVGTYNEQFF.